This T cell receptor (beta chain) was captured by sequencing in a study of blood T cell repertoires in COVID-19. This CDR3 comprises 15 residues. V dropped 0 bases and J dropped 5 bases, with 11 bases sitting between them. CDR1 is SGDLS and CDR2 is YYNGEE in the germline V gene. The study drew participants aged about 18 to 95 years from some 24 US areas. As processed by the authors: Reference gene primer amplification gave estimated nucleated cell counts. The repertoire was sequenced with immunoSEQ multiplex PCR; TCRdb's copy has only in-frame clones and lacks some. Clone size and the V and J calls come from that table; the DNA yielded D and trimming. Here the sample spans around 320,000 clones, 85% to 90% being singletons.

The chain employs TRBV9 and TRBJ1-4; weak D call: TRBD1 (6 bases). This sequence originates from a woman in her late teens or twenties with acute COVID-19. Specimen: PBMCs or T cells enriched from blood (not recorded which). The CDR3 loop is CASSVAAGVNEKLFF. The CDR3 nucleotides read TGTGCCAGCAGCGTAGCCGCAGGGGTAAATGAAAAACTGTTTTTT.